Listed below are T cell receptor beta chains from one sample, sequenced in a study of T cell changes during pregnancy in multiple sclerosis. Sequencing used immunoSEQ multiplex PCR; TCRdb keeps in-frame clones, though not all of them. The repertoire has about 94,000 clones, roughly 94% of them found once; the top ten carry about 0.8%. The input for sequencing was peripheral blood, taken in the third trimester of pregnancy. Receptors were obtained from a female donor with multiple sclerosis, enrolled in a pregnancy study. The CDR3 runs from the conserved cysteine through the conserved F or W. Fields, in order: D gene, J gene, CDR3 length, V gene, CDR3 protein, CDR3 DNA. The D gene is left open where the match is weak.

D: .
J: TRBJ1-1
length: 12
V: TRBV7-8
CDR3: CASSSLEVEAFF
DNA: TGTGCCAGCAGCTCATTAGAGGTTGAAGCTTTCTTT

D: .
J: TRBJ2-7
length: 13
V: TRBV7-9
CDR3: CASSLGQTGEQYF
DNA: TGTGCCAGCAGCTTAGGGCAGACTGGCGAGCAGTACTTC

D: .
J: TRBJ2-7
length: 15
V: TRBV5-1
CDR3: CASSLGGQSSYEQYF
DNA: TGCGCCAGCAGCTTGGGGGGGCAAAGCTCCTACGAGCAGTACTTC

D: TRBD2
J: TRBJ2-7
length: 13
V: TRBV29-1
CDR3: CSVLAGGSYEQYF
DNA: TGCAGCGTATTGGCGGGGGGCTCCTACGAGCAGTACTTC

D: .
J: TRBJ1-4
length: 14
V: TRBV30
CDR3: CAWSGQQLNEKLFF
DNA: TGTGCCTGGAGTGGTCAACAGCTTAATGAAAAACTGTTTTTT

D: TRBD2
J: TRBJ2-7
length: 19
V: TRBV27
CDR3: CASTPGGTSGRSWSYEQYF
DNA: TGTGCCAGCACCCCGGGAGGGACTAGCGGGAGAAGTTGGTCCTACGAGCAGTACTTC

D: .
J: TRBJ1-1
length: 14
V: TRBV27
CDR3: CASSLSSGTLEAFF
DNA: TGTGCCAGCAGTTTATCATCCGGGACACTTGAAGCTTTCTTT

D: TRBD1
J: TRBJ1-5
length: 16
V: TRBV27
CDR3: CASSFRQGVGNQPQHF
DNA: TGTGCCAGCAGTTTCCGACAGGGGGTTGGCAATCAGCCCCAGCATTTT

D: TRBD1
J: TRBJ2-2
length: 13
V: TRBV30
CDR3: CAWSGQGFGELFF
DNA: TGTGCCTGGAGCGGACAGGGGTTCGGGGAGCTGTTTTTT

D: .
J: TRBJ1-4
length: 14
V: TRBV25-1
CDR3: CASSVTGPGGKLFF
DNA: TGTGCCAGCAGTGTCACAGGCCCGGGGGGAAAACTGTTTTTT

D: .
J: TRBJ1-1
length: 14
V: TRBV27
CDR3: CASRGDGLDTEAFF
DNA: TGTGCCAGCAGGGGGGACGGACTAGACACTGAAGCTTTCTTT

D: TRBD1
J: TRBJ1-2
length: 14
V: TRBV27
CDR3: CASSPLPRDRQVTF
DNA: TGTGCCAGCTCCCCTCTTCCGCGGGACAGACAAGTCACCTTC

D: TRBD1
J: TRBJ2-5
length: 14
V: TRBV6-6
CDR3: CASSMTGLEETQYF
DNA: TGTGCCAGCAGTATGACAGGGTTGGAAGAGACTCAGTACTTC

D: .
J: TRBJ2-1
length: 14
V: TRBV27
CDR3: CASWSGPTYNEQFF
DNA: TGTGCCAGCTGGAGCGGGCCAACCTACAATGAGCAGTTCTTC

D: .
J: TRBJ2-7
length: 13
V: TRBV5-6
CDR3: CASSSLGTYEQYF
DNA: TGTGCCAGCAGCTCGCTGGGCACCTACGAGCAGTACTTC

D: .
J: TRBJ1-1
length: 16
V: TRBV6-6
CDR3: CASSYVAAYMNTEAFF
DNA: TGTGCCAGCAGTTACGTGGCGGCCTATATGAACACTGAAGCTTTCTTT

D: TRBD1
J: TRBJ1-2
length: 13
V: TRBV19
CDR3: CASSLQGAEGYTF
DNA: TGTGCCAGTAGTTTACAGGGGGCGGAAGGCTACACCTTC

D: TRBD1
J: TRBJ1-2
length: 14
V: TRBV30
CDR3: CAWSVGDRAHGYTF
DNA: TGTGCCTGGAGTGTGGGGGACAGGGCCCATGGCTACACCTTC

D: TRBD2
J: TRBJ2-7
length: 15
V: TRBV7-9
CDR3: CASSSTLAIGDEQYF
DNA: TGTGCCAGCAGCTCCACACTAGCGATCGGCGACGAGCAGTACTTC

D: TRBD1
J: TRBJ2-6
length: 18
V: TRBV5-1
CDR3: CASSLRDRGRSGANVLTF
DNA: TGCGCCAGCAGCTTGCGGGACAGGGGCCGCTCTGGGGCCAACGTCCTGACTTTC

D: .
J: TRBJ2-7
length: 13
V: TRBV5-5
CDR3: CASSLYSAYEQYF
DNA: TGTGCCAGCAGCCTATATAGCGCCTACGAGCAGTACTTC

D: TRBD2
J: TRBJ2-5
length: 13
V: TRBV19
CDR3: CASRFSGEETQYF
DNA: TGTGCCAGTAGGTTTAGCGGGGAAGAGACCCAGTACTTC